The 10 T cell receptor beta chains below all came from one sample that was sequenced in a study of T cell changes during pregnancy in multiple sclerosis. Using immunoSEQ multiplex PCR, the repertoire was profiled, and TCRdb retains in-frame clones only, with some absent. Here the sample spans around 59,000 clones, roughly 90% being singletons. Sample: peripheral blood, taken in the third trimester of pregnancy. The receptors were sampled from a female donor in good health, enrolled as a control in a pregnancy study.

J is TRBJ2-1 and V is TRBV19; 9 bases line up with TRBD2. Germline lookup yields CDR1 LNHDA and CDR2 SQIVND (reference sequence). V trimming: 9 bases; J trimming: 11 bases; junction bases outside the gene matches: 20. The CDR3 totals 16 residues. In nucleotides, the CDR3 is TGTGCCAGCAACATCTTAGCGGGGGCCTCCACGAGGAAGCAGTTCTTC. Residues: CASNILAGASTRKQFF.

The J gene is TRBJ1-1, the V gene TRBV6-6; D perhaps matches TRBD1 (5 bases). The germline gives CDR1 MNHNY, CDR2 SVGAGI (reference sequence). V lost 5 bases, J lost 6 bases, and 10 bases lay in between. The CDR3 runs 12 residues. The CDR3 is CASSLRGAEAFF. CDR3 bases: TGTGCCAGCAGTCTCCGGGGGGCTGAAGCTTTCTTT.

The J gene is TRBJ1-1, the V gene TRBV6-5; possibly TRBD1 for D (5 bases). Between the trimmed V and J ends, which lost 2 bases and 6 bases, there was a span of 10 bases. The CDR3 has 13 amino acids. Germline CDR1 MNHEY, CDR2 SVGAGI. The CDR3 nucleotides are TGTGCCAGCAGTTACGGGGGGGTCGCTGAAGCTTTCTTT. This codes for CASSYGGVAEAFF.

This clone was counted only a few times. CDR3 coding DNA: TGCGCCAGCAGCCAAACTCTACAGCGGGAGTTTGCCTACGAGCAGTACTTC. Its translation: CASSQTLQREFAYEQYF. V and J are TRBV4-3 and TRBJ2-7; 8 bases fit TRBD2. The germline CDR1 and CDR2 sequences are LGHNA and YSLEER. The length of the CDR3 is 17 residues. J lost 2 bases, V lost 2 bases, and 11 bases had no gene match.

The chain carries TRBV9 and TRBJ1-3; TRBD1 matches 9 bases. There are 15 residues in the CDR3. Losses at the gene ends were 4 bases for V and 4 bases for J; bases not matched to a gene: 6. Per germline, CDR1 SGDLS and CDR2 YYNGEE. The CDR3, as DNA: TGTGCCAGCAGCATGTGGGACAGGGTCGGAAACACCATATATTTT. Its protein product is CASSMWDRVGNTIYF.

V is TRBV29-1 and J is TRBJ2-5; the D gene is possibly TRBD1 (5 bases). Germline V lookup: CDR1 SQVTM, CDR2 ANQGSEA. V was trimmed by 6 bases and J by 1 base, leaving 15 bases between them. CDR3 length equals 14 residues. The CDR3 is CSVTWAGFQETQYF. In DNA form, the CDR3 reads TGCAGCGTCACGTGGGCAGGGTTCCAAGAGACCCAGTACTTC.

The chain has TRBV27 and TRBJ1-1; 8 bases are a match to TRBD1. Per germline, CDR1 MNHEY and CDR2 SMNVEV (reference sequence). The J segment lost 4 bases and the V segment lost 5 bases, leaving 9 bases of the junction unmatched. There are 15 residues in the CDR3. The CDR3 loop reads CASSLTGGEGTEAFF. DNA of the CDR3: TGTGCCAGCAGTCTTACAGGGGGAGAGGGCACTGAAGCTTTCTTT.

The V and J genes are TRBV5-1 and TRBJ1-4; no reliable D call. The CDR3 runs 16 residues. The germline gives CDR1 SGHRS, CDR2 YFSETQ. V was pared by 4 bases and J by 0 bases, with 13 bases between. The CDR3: CASSPRVVATNEKLFF. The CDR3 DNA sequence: TGCGCCAGCAGCCCCCGGGTCGTCGCAACTAATGAAAAACTGTTTTTT.

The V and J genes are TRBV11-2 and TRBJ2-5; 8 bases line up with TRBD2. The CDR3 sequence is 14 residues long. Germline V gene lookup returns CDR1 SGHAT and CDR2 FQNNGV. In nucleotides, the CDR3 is TGTGTGGTTCGGGGGGGGATTTCGGGAGAGACCCAGTACTTC. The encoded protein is CVVRGGISGETQYF.

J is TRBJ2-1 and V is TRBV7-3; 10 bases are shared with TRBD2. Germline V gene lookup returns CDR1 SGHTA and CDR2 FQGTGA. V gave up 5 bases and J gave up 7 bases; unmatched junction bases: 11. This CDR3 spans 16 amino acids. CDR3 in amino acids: CASSPDPLAGGNEQFF. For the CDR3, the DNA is TGTGCCAGCAGCCCAGACCCTTTAGCGGGAGGTAATGAGCAGTTCTTC.